These 18 T cell receptor beta chains were all obtained from the same sample, sequenced in a study of patients and donors after allogeneic stem cell transplantation. TCRdb re-called the RT-PCR reads with MiXCR, one entry per CDR3 protein. The sample gives about 230,000 distinct CDR3 sequences, over 12% of which show up once; around 10% is in the top ten. Sequenced input: blood, either unsorted or a sorted T cell fraction (not recorded which). These receptors were taken from a human donor who was either an allogeneic HSCT recipient or a stem cell or donor lymphocyte infusion donor (not recorded which). It is not recorded whose cells these are; they may come from a transplant donor.

This clonotype was seen at least ten times. This sequence joins TRBV5-1 and TRBJ1-6; D remains ambiguous. Trimming pared 2 bases from V and 4 bases from J, leaving 10 bases between. Germline V gene data show CDR1 as SGHRS and CDR2 as YFSETQ. The CDR3 is made up of 15 amino acids. In DNA form, the CDR3 reads TGCGCCAGCAGCTTCCGGGCAGAGTATAATTCACCCCTCCACTTT. Translating gives CASSFRAEYNSPLHF.

The rearrangement joins TRBV6-5 to TRBJ1-2; a weak D match, TRBD1 (5 bases). The V gene lost 2 bases and the J gene lost 3 bases, with 19 bases spanning the gap. This CDR3 spans 17 amino acids. Looked up from germline, CDR1 is MNHEY and CDR2 is SVGAGI. In DNA form, the CDR3 reads TGTGCCAGCAGTTACCGGACCACGGGACGGGCAGACTATGGCTACACCTTC. Translated: CASSYRTTGRADYGYTF.

This clonotype has a handful of counts. DNA for the CDR3: TGCAGTGCTACCCCCGGACTAGCGGGGAGCACAGATACGCAGTATTTT. This encodes CSATPGLAGSTDTQYF. This chain uses TRBV20-1 with TRBJ2-3; 12 bases map to TRBD2. Germline loops: CDR1 DFQATT, CDR2 SNEGSKA (reference sequence). Losses at the gene ends were 4 bases for V and 0 bases for J; bases not matched to a gene: 5. This CDR3 has 16 amino acids.

In this sample, this clonotype turned up a few times. The chain joins TRBV14 to TRBJ2-5, with D uncertain. The V gene's germline CDR1 is SGHDN and CDR2 FVKESK. This CDR3 has 15 residues. V lost 6 bases and J 2 bases, leaving 16 bases between the germline ends. Here the CDR3 DNA reads TGTGCCAGCAGGGAGACAACCGCGACACAAGAGACCCAGTACTTC. Encoded protein: CASRETTATQETQYF.

This clonotype showed up many times. The chain combines TRBV7-2 with TRBJ2-5; D unresolved. The CDR3 totals 15 residues. Per germline, CDR1 SGHTA and CDR2 FQGNSA. Trimming pared 1 base from V and 5 bases from J, leaving 14 bases between. CDR3 bases: TGTGCCAGCAGCTTAGAGTGGGGTAGCCGGGAGACCCAGTACTTC. Its protein product is CASSLEWGSRETQYF. Looking up the rest from reference TRBV7-2 and TRBJ2-5 gives the full variable domain: GAGVSQSPSNKVTEKGKDVELRCDPISGHTALYWYRQSLGQGLEFLIYFQGNSAPDKSGLPSDRFSAERTGGSVSTLTIQRTQQEDSAVYLCASSLEWGSRETQYFGPGTRLLVL.

V is TRBV12-3 or TRBV12-4 and J is TRBJ2-3, with 10 bases that match TRBD2. The CDR3 runs 15 residues. Unmatched junction bases numbered 7, after V lost 8 bases and J lost 2 bases. CDR3 protein: CASWDSGGNTDTQYF. The CDR3, as DNA: TGTGCCAGCTGGGATAGCGGGGGGAACACAGATACGCAGTATTTT.

This clonotype appeared a single time. The chain carries TRBV20-1 and TRBJ2-3; perhaps TRBD1 as D (5 bases). V lost 6 bases and J lost 0, with 10 bases in between. Germline V gives CDR1 DFQATT, CDR2 SNEGSKA (reference sequence). The CDR3 loop spans 13 amino acids. CDR3: CSARQSSTDTQYF. DNA for the CDR3: TGCAGTGCCCGACAGTCTAGCACAGATACGCAGTATTTT.

This rearrangement joins TRBV11-3 to TRBJ2-5; no clear D. The CDR3 totals 16 residues. The V end lost 0 bases, the J end lost 2 bases, and 13 bases lay between the germline ends. The germline V gene has CDR1 SGHNT and CDR2 YENEEA. CDR3 in amino acids: CASSLEGGESQETQYF. CDR3 coding DNA: TGTGCCAGCAGCTTAGAAGGCGGCGAGTCTCAAGAGACCCAGTACTTC.

The chain carries TRBV4-3 and TRBJ2-1, with D tentatively TRBD1 or TRBD2 (6 bases each). Germline CDR1 LGHNA, CDR2 YSLEER. The CDR3 runs to 14 residues. V lost 0 bases and J lost 10, with 13 bases in between. The CDR3 nucleotides read TGCGCCAGCAGCCAAGACCAACGGGGGCGGGAGCAGTTCTTC. Residues: CASSQDQRGREQFF.

This clonotype was recorded a few times. J is TRBJ2-7 and V is TRBV5-1, with 10 bases lining up with TRBD2. The length of the CDR3 is 16 residues. CDR1 SGHRS and CDR2 YFSETQ come from the germline V gene. V trimming: 6 bases; J trimming: 1 base; junction bases outside the gene matches: 10. The CDR3, as DNA: TGCGCCAGCACGAAGGCTAGCGGGGGACCTTCCTACGAGCAGTACTTC. Translation gives CASTKASGGPSYEQYF.

As to this clonotype: It may be a read error: a sequence one base away is much more abundant. The chain is built from TRBV27 and TRBJ2-1; TRBD2 aligns across 8 bases. This CDR3 contains 16 residues. The germline gives CDR1 MNHEY, CDR2 SMNVEV (reference sequence). The CDR3 is CASSSTGTRKLNVQFF. In nucleotides, the CDR3 is TGTGCCAGCAGTTCAACCGGGACTAGGAAGCTCAATGTGCAGTTCTTC.

This clonotype showed up just a few times. The chain employs TRBV6-1 and TRBJ1-2, with 11 positions matching TRBD1. Germline CDR1 is MNHNS and CDR2 is SASEGT. This CDR3 is 15 amino acids long. V lost 8 bases, J lost 7 bases, and 12 bases stayed unmatched. DNA of the CDR3: TGTGCCAGCCTCCCCACCCGGACAGGGGGCGGTGGCTACACCTTC. Encoded protein: CASLPTRTGGGGYTF.

In its sample, this clonotype ranks as medium-sized. V gene TRBV29-1 combines with J gene TRBJ2-5; maybe TRBD2 (6 bases). Germline CDR1 is SQVTM and CDR2 is ANQGSEA. The V end lost 3 bases, the J end lost 1 base, and 12 bases lay between the germline ends. The CDR3 runs to 14 residues. As DNA, the CDR3 is TGCAGCGTTGAGGGGGGTTGGTTCCAAGAGACCCAGTACTTC. Its protein is CSVEGGWFQETQYF.

J is TRBJ2-1 and V is TRBV6-5; D remains ambiguous. Trimming cost V 2 bases and J 6 bases, with 8 bases left between them. The V gene's germline CDR1 is MNHEY and CDR2 SVGAGI. This CDR3 spans 13 amino acids. The CDR3 is CASSYPRSNEQFF. The DNA of the CDR3 is TGTGCCAGCAGTTACCCTAGAAGCAATGAGCAGTTCTTC.

This clonotype was seen ten or more times. The rearrangement uses TRBV11-1 and TRBJ2-3; D call uncertain. Germline-derived CDR1 and CDR2 are SGHAT and FQDESV (reference sequence). The V end was cut by 3 bases, the J end by 0 bases, with 13 bases between. CDR3 length equals 16 residues. The CDR3 spells CASSFEAATSTDTQYF. CDR3 bases: TGTGCCAGCAGCTTTGAGGCAGCAACTAGCACAGATACGCAGTATTTT.

Only a few counts were recorded for this clonotype. The chain recombines TRBV7-8 with TRBJ2-2; 7 bases fit TRBD2. The germline CDR1 and CDR2 sequences are SGHVS and FQNEAQ. With V trimmed by 10 bases and J by 3 bases, 11 bases remained unmatched. The CDR3 is made up of 15 amino acids. CDR3 in amino acids: CATLLAESDTGELFF. The CDR3 nucleotides read TGTGCCACCCTCCTAGCGGAATCGGACACCGGGGAGCTGTTTTTT.

This clonotype was counted at least ten times. This chain joins TRBV12-3 or TRBV12-4 and TRBJ1-4, with D perhaps matching TRBD1 (5 bases). This CDR3 has 14 residues. V was clipped by 3 bases and J by 8 bases, with 13 bases between them. The CDR3 protein is CASSLDTRGEKLFF. The CDR3 region has the DNA TGTGCCAGCAGTTTGGACACTAGAGGAGAAAAACTGTTTTTT.

This clonotype has at least ten counts. The chain is built from TRBV7-8 and TRBJ1-1; D possibly corresponds to TRBD1 (5 bases). The V gene lost 7 bases and the J gene lost 5 bases, with 20 bases spanning the gap. Germline assignment: CDR1 SGHVS and CDR2 FQNEAQ. This CDR3 has 15 residues. The CDR3 DNA reads as TGTGCCAGCACGAGGGGAAGGGGCCAGGGTACTGAAGCTTTCTTT. This codes for CASTRGRGQGTEAFF.